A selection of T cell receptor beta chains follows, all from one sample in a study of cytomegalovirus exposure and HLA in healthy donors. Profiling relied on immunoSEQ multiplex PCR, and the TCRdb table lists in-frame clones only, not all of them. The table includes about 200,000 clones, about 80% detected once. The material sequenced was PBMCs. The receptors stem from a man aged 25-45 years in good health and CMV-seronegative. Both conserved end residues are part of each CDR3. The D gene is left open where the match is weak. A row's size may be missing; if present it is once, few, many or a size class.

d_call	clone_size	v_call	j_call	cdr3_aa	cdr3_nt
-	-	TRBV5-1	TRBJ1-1	CASSERIQGNTEAFF	TGCGCCAGCAGCGAAAGGATACAGGGGAACACTGAAGCTTTCTTT
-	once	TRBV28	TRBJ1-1	CASSLRQGRLVDTEAFF	TGTGCCAGCAGTTTAAGGCAGGGTAGGTTAGTGGACACTGAAGCTTTCTTT
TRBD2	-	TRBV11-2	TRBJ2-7	CASSLGVAGNRKEQYF	TGTGCCAGCAGCTTAGGGGTAGCGGGGAATCGGAAAGAGCAGTACTTC
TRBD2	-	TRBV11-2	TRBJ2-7	CASSSPGTSGTILSYEQYF	TGTGCCAGCAGCTCCCCAGGGACTAGCGGCACAATACTCTCCTACGAGCAGTACTTC
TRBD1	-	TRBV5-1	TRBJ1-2	CASSSGYVGQQNYGYTF	TGCGCCAGCAGCTCCGGGTACGTGGGACAGCAGAACTATGGCTACACCTTC
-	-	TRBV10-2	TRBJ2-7	CASIQWGDEQYF	TGCGCCAGCATACAGTGGGGAGACGAGCAGTACTTC
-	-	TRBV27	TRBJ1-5	CASSLKGVSNQPQHF	TGTGCCAGCAGTTTGAAGGGGGTTAGCAATCAGCCCCAGCATTTT
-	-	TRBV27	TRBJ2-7	CASSLVGAYEQYF	TGTGCCAGCAGTTTAGTGGGAGCCTACGAGCAGTACTTC
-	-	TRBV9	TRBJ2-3	CASSVGGETQYF	TGTGCCAGCAGCGTAGGGGGAGAGACGCAGTATTTT
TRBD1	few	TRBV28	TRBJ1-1	CASSLGVGQANTEAFF	TGTGCCAGCAGTTTAGGGGTGGGACAGGCCAACACTGAAGCTTTCTTT
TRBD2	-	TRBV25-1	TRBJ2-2	CASSDSGRDTGELFF	TGTGCCAGCAGTGATAGCGGGAGGGACACCGGGGAGCTGTTTTTT
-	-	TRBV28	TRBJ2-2	CASSFQGVPGELFF	TGTGCCAGCAGTTTCCAGGGTGTTCCCGGGGAGCTGTTTTTT
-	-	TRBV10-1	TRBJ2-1	CASSPGGNSYNEQFF	TGCGCCAGCAGCCCCGGCGGGAACTCCTACAATGAGCAGTTCTTC
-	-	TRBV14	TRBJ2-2	CASSQESVGAGRRPGELFF	TGTGCCAGCAGCCAAGAGTCGGTTGGGGCAGGAAGGCGACCCGGGGAGCTGTTTTTT
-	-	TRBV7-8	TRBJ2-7	CASSNPRGLTYEQYF	TGTGCCAGCAGCAATCCGCGGGGCTTAACCTACGAGCAGTACTTC
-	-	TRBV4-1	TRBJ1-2	CASSQESRGTYGYTF	TGCGCCAGCAGCCAAGAGAGTAGGGGGACCTATGGCTACACCTTC
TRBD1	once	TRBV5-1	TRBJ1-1	CASQGATEAFF	TGCGCCAGCCAGGGGGCCACTGAAGCTTTCTTT
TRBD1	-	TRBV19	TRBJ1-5	CASSIGVGGTQPQHF	TGTGCCAGTAGTATAGGAGTAGGGGGCACTCAGCCCCAGCATTTT
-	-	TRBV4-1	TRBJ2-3	CASSQVETSPHTDTQYF	TGCGCCAGCAGCCAAGTGGAGACTAGTCCCCACACAGATACGCAGTATTTT
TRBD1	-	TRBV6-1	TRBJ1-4	CASRNRGLDEKLFF	TGTGCCAGCAGGAACAGGGGGCTAGATGAAAAACTGTTTTTT
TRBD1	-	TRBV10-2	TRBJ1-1	CASRNTGGYTEAFF	TGCGCCAGCAGAAACACAGGGGGTTACACTGAAGCTTTCTTT
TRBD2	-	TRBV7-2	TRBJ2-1	CASSIGTSGYYNEQFF	TGTGCCAGCAGCATCGGGACTAGCGGTTATTACAATGAGCAGTTCTTC
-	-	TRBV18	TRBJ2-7	CASSPTRDMQHEQYF	TGTGCCAGCTCACCAACGAGGGACATGCAGCACGAGCAGTACTTC
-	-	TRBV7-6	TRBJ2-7	CASSLAARDTSFEQYF	TGTGCCAGCAGCTTAGCGGCTCGTGACACCTCCTTCGAGCAGTACTTC
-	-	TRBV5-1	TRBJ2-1	CASSLPGNEQFF	TGCGCCAGCAGCTTGCCCGGGAATGAGCAGTTCTTC
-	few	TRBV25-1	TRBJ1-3	CASSVGQGSGNTIYF	TGTGCCAGCAGTGTGGGTCAGGGGTCTGGAAACACCATATATTTT
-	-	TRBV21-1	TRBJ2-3	CASSKKRLAEFTDTQYF	TGTGCCAGCAGCAAAAAGAGGCTAGCGGAATTCACAGATACGCAGTATTTT
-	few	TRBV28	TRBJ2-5	CASSYDRTQETQYF	TGTGCCAGCAGTTACGACAGAACCCAAGAGACCCAGTACTTC
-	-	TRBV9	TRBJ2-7	CASSTRDNYEQYF	TGTGCCAGCAGCACTCGGGACAACTACGAGCAGTACTTC
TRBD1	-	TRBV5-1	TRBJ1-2	CASSLATGDGYTF	TGCGCCAGCAGCTTAGCAACAGGGGACGGCTACACCTTC
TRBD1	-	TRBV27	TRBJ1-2	CASSFNPPGDRGRGSYTF	TGTGCCAGCAGTTTTAACCCACCCGGGGACAGGGGGCGCGGGAGCTACACCTTC
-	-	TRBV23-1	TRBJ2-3	CASSQSYPPADTQYF	TGCGCCAGCAGTCAATCGTATCCCCCCGCAGATACGCAGTATTTT
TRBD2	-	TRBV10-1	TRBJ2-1	CASRSPTSGRFNLVYNEQFF	TGCGCCAGCAGATCCCCAACTAGCGGGAGATTCAATTTAGTATACAATGAGCAGTTCTTC
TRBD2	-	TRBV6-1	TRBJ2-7	CASSELSGSPLEQYF	TGTGCCAGCAGTGAATTAAGCGGGAGCCCCCTCGAGCAGTACTTC
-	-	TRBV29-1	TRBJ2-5	CSVDGVQETQYF	TGCAGCGTTGACGGAGTCCAAGAGACCCAGTACTTC
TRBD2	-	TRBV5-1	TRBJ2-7	CASSSTSGTSYEQYF	TGCGCCAGCAGCTCGACTAGCGGGACCTCCTACGAGCAGTACTTC
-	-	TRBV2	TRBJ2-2	CASSRPPASGHNTGELFF	TGTGCCAGCAGTCGCCCCCCAGCTTCGGGACACAACACCGGGGAGCTGTTTTTT
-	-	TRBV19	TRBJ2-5	CASSIMSGGSQETQYF	TGTGCCAGTAGTATAATGTCTGGCGGCTCCCAAGAGACCCAGTACTTC
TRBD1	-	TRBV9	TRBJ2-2	CASSFSPGTGNTGELFF	TGTGCCAGCAGCTTCTCCCCCGGGACAGGCAACACCGGGGAGCTGTTTTTT
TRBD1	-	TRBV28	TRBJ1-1	CASSGYRGNTEAFF	TGTGCCAGCAGTGGGTACAGGGGGAACACTGAAGCTTTCTTT
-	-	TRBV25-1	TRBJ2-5	CASSDQSGEETQYF	TGTGCCAGCAGTGATCAGTCGGGAGAAGAGACCCAGTACTTC